This TCR beta chain was found in a study of shared clonotypes between healthy human individuals. As for the study in general: A couple of women and a few men aged 18 to 49 made up the donors.

Deep was the level used in running the assay. In the authors' workflow: Junction-only immunoSEQ sequences carried no quality scores, so filtering differed. Some clones are missing from TCRdb's copy, which holds only in-frame ones; the method was immunoSEQ multiplex PCR. Clone size and the V and J calls come from that table; the DNA yielded D and trimming. Among about 530,000 clones, about 75% were seen once, and the ten largest hold around 13%. The sequenced sample was PBMCs. This TCR was sampled from a woman aged 40-49 years in good health. Some clones in this sample may be carry-over from other donors' samples.

The CDR3 bases are TGTGCCAGCAACTGGCAGTCAAAGGATGAGCAGTTCTTC. Its protein is CASNWQSKDEQFF. The J gene is TRBJ2-1, the V gene TRBV7-9; D unclear. V dropped 7 bases and J dropped 8 bases, with 15 bases sitting between them. Germline CDR1 and CDR2: SEHNR and FQNEAQ (reference sequence). The CDR3 runs 13 residues.